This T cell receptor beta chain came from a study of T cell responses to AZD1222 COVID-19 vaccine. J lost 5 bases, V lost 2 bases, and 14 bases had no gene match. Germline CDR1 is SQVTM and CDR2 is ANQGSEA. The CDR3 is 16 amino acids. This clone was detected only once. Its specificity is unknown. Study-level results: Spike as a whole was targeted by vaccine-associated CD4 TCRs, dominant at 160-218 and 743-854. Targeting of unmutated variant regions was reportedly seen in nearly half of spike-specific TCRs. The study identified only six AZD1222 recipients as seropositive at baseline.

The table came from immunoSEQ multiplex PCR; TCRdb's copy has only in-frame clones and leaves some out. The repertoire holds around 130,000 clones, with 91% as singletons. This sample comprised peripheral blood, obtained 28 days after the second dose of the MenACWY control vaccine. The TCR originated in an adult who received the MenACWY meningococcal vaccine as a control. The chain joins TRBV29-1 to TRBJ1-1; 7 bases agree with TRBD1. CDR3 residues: CSVESMDRSPGTEAFF. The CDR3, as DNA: TGCAGCGTTGAATCTATGGACAGGTCCCCGGGTACTGAAGCTTTCTTT.